These 6 T cell receptor beta chains share one sample of origin, sequenced in a study of identical twins. TCRdb recomputed calls from the 5' RACE reads with MiXCR, one row per CDR3 protein. Of hundreds of thousands of distinct CDR3 sequences listed, approximately 8.5% are singletons. These records were also assigned to another study, of yellow fever vaccine responses in identical twins.

The source material was memory (CD45RO+) T cells sorted from blood. The receptors stem from a woman in her late teens or twenties in good health.

The sample holds many counts of this clonotype. This rearrangement joins TRBV11-2 to TRBJ2-1; 9 bases are a match to TRBD1. V was pared by 5 bases and J by 4 bases, with 6 bases of the junction left unmatched. Germline CDR1 is SGHAT and CDR2 is FQNNGV. CDR3 size: 15 residues. The CDR3 spells CASSRQGDEYNEQFF. CDR3 bases: TGTGCCAGCAGCCGACAGGGGGATGAGTACAATGAGCAGTTCTTC.

This clonotype has more than one count but fewer than ten. This chain uses TRBV6-1 with TRBJ1-2, with TRBD1 matching over 8 bases. This CDR3 spans 15 amino acids. V shed 6 bases and J 2 bases; nucleotides not matched to a gene: 8. CDR1 MNHNS and CDR2 SASEGT come from the germline V gene. The DNA for the CDR3 is TGTGCCAGCAGCAACCGACAGGGGCAGAACTATGGCTACACCTTC. Protein sequence: CASSNRQGQNYGYTF.

Comments on this clonotype: One base away lies a much larger clone, so this may be a sequencing read error. V usage is TRBV5-1 and J usage is TRBJ2-3; no firm D call. This CDR3 is 12 amino acids long. Germline V lookup: CDR1 SGHRS, CDR2 YFSETQ. V lost 2 bases to trimming and J lost 13 bases, with 14 bases between them. The CDR3 region has the DNA TGCGCCAGCAGCTTCAAAGGCGACACGAAGTATTTT. This codes for CASSFKGDTKYF.

This clonotype has ten or more counts. This chain uses TRBV12-3 or TRBV12-4 with TRBJ2-2; possibly TRBD2 for D (5 bases). CDR3 size: 14 residues. V gave up 6 bases and J gave up 1 base, with 9 bases separating them. CDR3 protein: CASRPEGNTGELFF. DNA of the CDR3: TGTGCCAGCAGGCCCGAGGGGAACACCGGGGAGCTGTTTTTT.

This clonotype showed up many times. This chain uses TRBV2 with TRBJ1-6; D is unresolved. Germline V CDR1 and CDR2: SNHLY, FYNNEI. Trimming pared 3 bases from V and 3 bases from J, leaving 6 bases between. This CDR3 has 14 amino acids. The CDR3 protein is CASSERDYNSPLHF. The DNA for the CDR3 is TGTGCCAGCAGTGAGAGGGACTATAATTCACCCCTCCACTTT.

This clonotype was counted ten times or more. The chain employs TRBV4-2 and TRBJ2-1; 8 positions match TRBD1. The trim removed 4 bases at V and 2 bases at J, leaving 4 bases unmatched. The CDR3 has 15 amino acids. Germline loops: CDR1 LGHNA, CDR2 YNFKEQ. The CDR3 region is CASSRGQGPYNEQFF. CDR3 coding DNA: TGTGCCAGCAGCCGAGGACAGGGACCCTACAATGAGCAGTTCTTC.